This TCR beta chain was obtained from a study of OX40 agonist ivuxolimab in advanced cancers. Using immunoSEQ multiplex PCR, the repertoire was profiled, and TCRdb retains in-frame clones only, with some absent. The table has approximately 94,000 clones, less than 90% seen once. This CDR3 region has 11 residues. V gave up 3 bases and J gave up 3 bases, with 3 bases separating them. CDR1 is SQVTM, CDR2 ANQGSEA, per germline. The TCR comes from an adult with an advanced solid tumor such as melanoma, head and neck, liver or kidney cancer. V usage is TRBV29-1 and J usage is TRBJ2-4; D ambiguous. The sequencing here drew on CD4+ or CD8+ T cells sorted from blood, taken in a trial of the OX40 agonist ivuxolimab. Written as DNA, the CDR3 is TGCAGCGTTGAGGGCAAAAACATTCAGTACTTC. Amino acids: CSVEGKNIQYF.